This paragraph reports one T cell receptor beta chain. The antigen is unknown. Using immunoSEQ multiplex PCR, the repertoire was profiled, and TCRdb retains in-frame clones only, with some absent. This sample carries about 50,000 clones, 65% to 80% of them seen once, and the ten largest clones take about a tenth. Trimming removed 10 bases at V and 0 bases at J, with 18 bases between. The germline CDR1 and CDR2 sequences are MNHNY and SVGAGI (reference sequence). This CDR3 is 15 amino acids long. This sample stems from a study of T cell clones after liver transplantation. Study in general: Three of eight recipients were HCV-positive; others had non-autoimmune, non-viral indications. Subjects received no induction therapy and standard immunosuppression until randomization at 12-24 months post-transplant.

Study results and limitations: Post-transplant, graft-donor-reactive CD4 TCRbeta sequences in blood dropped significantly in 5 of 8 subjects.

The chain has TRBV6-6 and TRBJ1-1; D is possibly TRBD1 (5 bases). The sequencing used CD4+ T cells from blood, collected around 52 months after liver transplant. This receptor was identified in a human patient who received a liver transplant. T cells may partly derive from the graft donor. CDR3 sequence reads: CAIPGTVIMNTEAFF. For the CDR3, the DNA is TGTGCCATCCCCGGGACGGTAATTATGAACACTGAAGCTTTCTTT.